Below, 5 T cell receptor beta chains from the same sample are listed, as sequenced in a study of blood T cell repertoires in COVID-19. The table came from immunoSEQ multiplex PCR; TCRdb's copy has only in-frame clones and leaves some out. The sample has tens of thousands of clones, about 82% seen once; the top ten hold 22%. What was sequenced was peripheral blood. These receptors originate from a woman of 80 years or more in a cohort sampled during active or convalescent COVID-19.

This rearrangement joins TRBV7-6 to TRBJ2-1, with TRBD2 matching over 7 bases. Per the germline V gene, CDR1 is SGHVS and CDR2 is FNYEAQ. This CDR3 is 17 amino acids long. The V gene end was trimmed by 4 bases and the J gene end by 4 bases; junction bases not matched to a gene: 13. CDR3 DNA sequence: TGTGCCAGCAGCTCACCCTTGACTGAGCGGGGTTACAATGAGCAGTTCTTC. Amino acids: CASSSPLTERGYNEQFF. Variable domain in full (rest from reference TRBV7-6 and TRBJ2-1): GAGVSQSPRYKVTKRGQDVALRCDPISGHVSLYWYRQALGQGPEFLTYFNYEAQQDKSGLPNDRFSAERPEGSISTLTIQRTEQRDSAMYRCASSSPLTERGYNEQFFGPGTRLTVL.

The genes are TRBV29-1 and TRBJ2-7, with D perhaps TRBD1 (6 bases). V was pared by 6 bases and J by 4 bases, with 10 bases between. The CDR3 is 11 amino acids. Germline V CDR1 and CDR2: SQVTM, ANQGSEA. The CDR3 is CSVQQGYEQYV. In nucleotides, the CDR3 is TGCAGCGTGCAACAGGGTTACGAGCAGTACGTC.

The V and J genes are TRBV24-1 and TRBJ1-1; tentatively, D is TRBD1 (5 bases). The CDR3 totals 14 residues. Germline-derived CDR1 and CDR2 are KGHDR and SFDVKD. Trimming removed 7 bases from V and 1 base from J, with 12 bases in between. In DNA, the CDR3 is TGTGCCACCAGCCCGGGACTCCCGAACACTGAAGCTTTCTTT. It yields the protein CATSPGLPNTEAFF.

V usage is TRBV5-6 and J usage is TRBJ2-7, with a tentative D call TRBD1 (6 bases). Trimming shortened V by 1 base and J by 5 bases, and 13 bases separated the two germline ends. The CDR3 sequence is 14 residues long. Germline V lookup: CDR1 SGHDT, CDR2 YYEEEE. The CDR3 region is CASSLLTGPDEQYV. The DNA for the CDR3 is TGTGCCAGCAGCTTGTTAACAGGGCCGGACGAGCAGTACGTC.

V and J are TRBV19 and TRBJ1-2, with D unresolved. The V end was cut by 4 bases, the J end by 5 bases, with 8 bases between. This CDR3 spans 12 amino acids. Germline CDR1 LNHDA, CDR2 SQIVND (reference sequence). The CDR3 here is CASSTTAYGYTF. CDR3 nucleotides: TGTGCCAGTAGTACTACAGCATATGGCTACACCTTC. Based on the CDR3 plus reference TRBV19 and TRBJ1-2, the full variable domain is DGGITQSPKYLFRKEGQNVTLSCEQNLNHDAMYWYRQDPGQGLRLIYYSQIVNDFQKGDIAEGYSVSREKKESFPLTVTSAQKNPTAFYLCASSTTAYGYTFGSGTRLTVV.